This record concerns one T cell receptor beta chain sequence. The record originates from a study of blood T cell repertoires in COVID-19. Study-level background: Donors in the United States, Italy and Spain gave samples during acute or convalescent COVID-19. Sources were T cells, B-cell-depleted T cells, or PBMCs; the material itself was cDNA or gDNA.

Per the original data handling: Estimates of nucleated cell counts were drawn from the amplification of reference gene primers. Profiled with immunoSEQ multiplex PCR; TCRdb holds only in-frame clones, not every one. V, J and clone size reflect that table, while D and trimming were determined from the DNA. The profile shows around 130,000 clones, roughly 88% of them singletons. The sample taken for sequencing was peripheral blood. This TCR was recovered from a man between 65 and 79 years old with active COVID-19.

The CDR3 coding sequence is TGTGCCAGCAGTTTGGATGTCTGGGCCGCCCTCAACTATGGCTACACCTTC. Amino acids: CASSLDVWAALNYGYTF. The V gene is TRBV27, the J gene TRBJ1-2; D ambiguous. The CDR3 has 17 residues. Trimming stripped 3 bases from V and 2 bases from J, with 19 bases between. The germline gives CDR1 MNHEY, CDR2 SMNVEV (reference sequence).